A selection of T cell receptor beta chains follows, all from one sample in a study of blood T cell repertoires in COVID-19. The protocol was immunoSEQ multiplex PCR, while the TCRdb copy is restricted to in-frame clones and leaves out a portion. The sample consists of 40,000 to 65,000 clones, 86% of them appearing once. The source material was peripheral blood. The receptors here all came from a man in his 70s with active COVID-19. The CDR3 runs from the conserved cysteine through the conserved F or W. A D gene is named only where the DNA matches it firmly. For some rows the clone size is stated as once, few or many, or as a class when expanded; others skip it.

>TRBD1|16|TRBJ1-1|TRBV5-1|-
CASSLDQGVVGTEAFF
TGCGCCAGCAGCTTGGACCAGGGGGTGGTAGGGACTGAAGCTTTCTTT
>-|12|TRBJ2-1|TRBV2|-
CAGRLGRDEQFF
TGTGCGGGGCGACTAGGAAGGGATGAGCAGTTCTTC
>-|14|TRBJ2-3|TRBV7-3|-
CASSRTGGTDTQYF
TGTGCCAGCAGCAGAACGGGGGGCACAGATACGCAGTATTTT
>TRBD1|16|TRBJ2-4|TRBV5-6|-
CASSYWTGWAKNIQYF
TGTGCCAGCAGCTACTGGACAGGGTGGGCCAAAAACATTCAGTACTTC
>-|15|TRBJ1-3|TRBV30|-
CAWSPRQVSGNTIYF
TGTGCCTGGAGCCCAAGGCAGGTCTCTGGAAACACCATATATTTT
>-|12|TRBJ1-2|TRBV7-2|-
CASSFQGYGYTF
TGTGCCAGCAGCTTCCAGGGCTATGGCTACACCTTC
>TRBD1|16|TRBJ2-7|TRBV2|once
CASSEAPGQGGDEQYF
TGTGCCAGCAGTGAAGCGCCGGGACAGGGAGGGGACGAGCAGTACTTC
>TRBD1|15|TRBJ2-1|TRBV7-2|-
CASSTGTGRDNEQFF
TGTGCCAGCAGCACCGGGACAGGGAGGGACAATGAGCAGTTCTTC
>-|14|TRBJ2-7|TRBV5-1|-
CASSLESGVGEQYF
TGCGCCAGCAGCTTGGAATCGGGGGTCGGCGAGCAGTACTTC
>-|12|TRBJ1-1|TRBV5-4|-
CASSAKNTEAFF
TGTGCCAGCAGCGCTAAGAACACTGAAGCTTTCTTT
>-|15|TRBJ1-2|TRBV7-8|-
CASSLGEGGFYGYTF
TGTGCCAGCAGCTTAGGGGAAGGGGGTTTCTATGGCTACACCTTC
>-|13|TRBJ1-1|TRBV27|-
CASSTGTRSEAFF
TGTGCCAGCAGTACCGGGACAAGATCTGAAGCTTTCTTT
>TRBD1|13|TRBJ2-7|TRBV6-6|few
CASSRTGEYEQYF
TGTGCCAGCAGCCGTACAGGGGAGTACGAGCAGTACTTC
>TRBD1|14|TRBJ2-7|TRBV19|-
CASTRTGGGYEQYF
TGTGCCAGTACCCGGACAGGGGGCGGCTACGAGCAGTACTTC
>-|16|TRBJ1-3|TRBV4-2|once
CASSREGAGTGNTIYF
TGTGCCAGCAGCCGGGAGGGAGCTGGGACTGGAAACACCATATATTTT
>TRBD2|16|TRBJ2-7|TRBV19|-
CASSISPAGGQGEQYF
TGTGCCAGTAGTATTAGTCCAGCGGGGGGGCAGGGCGAGCAGTACTTC
>-|14|TRBJ1-5|TRBV2|-
CASSGTYSNQPQHF
TGTGCCAGCAGTGGTACCTATAGCAATCAGCCCCAGCATTTT
>-|16|TRBJ2-7|TRBV28|-
CASSSFLGGKFYEQYF
TGTGCCAGCAGTTCCTTCCTCGGGGGAAAGTTCTACGAGCAGTACTTC
>TRBD1|15|TRBJ2-4|TRBV5-8|-
CASRWGRDRVNIQYF
TGTGCCAGCAGGTGGGGGCGGGACAGGGTGAACATTCAGTACTTC
>-|13|TRBJ2-1|TRBV7-7|-
CASSLLRGGEQFF
TGTGCTAGCAGCCTTCTCAGGGGTGGTGAGCAGTTCTTC
>-|20|TRBJ2-2|TRBV21-1|-
CASSNYLERDRVQYGGELFF
TGTGCCAGCAGCAATTACTTGGAAAGGGACAGGGTACAGTATGGCGGGGAGCTGTTTTTT
>-|17|TRBJ2-1|TRBV9|-
CASSVEGETVPYNEQFF
TGTGCCAGCAGCGTAGAGGGGGAGACGGTGCCCTACAATGAGCAGTTCTTC
>-|13|TRBJ1-2|TRBV12-3/TRBV12-4|-
CASSLETVYGYTF
TGTGCCAGCAGTTTGGAGACAGTCTATGGCTACACCTTC
>-|13|TRBJ2-7|TRBV2|-
CASSVQGPNEQYF
TGTGCCAGCAGTGTACAGGGTCCCAACGAGCAGTACTTC
>-|15|TRBJ1-6|TRBV11-3|-
CASSPRGGNNSPLHF
TGTGCCAGCAGCCCCCGGGGAGGGAATAATTCACCCCTCCACTTT
>TRBD1|16|TRBJ1-2|TRBV2|-
CASRTRTGGAGDAYTF
TGTGCCAGCAGGACGAGGACAGGGGGCGCCGGGGATGCCTACACCTTC
>-|13|TRBJ2-3|TRBV27|-
CATRVGSTDTQYF
TGTGCCACCCGGGTCGGTAGCACAGATACGCAGTATTTT
>TRBD1|16|TRBJ2-5|TRBV27|-
CASSLFGTGDGETQYF
TGTGCCAGCAGTTTATTTGGGACAGGGGACGGAGAGACCCAGTACTTC
>-|13|TRBJ1-1|TRBV3-1/TRBV3-2|-
CASSVLGDTEAFF
TGTGCCAGCAGCGTCCTCGGGGACACTGAAGCTTTCTTT
>-|13|TRBJ2-5|TRBV7-2|once
CASSKGWRATQYF
TGTGCCAGCAGCAAGGGGTGGAGGGCGACCCAGTACTTC
>-|13|TRBJ2-5|TRBV5-4|-
CASSLGPQETQYF
TGTGCCAGCAGTCTTGGGCCCCAAGAGACCCAGTACTTC
>TRBD2|14|TRBJ2-5|TRBV23-1|-
CASPQGLVKETQYF
TGCGCCAGCCCCCAGGGACTAGTTAAAGAGACCCAGTACTTC
>-|14|TRBJ1-5|TRBV19|-
CASKKVGPGQPQHF
TGTGCCAGCAAAAAAGTGGGGCCGGGTCAGCCCCAGCATTTT
>TRBD2|16|TRBJ2-7|TRBV7-2|-
CASSLKVAGAGVEQYF
TGTGCCAGCAGCTTAAAGGTAGCGGGGGCCGGTGTCGAGCAGTACTTC
>-|13|TRBJ2-7|TRBV2|-
CASSALRSEEQYF
TGTGCCAGCAGTGCTCTCAGGTCGGAAGAGCAGTACTTC
>-|13|TRBJ1-6|TRBV11-3|-
CASSADRYSPLHF
TGTGCCAGCAGCGCAGACAGATATTCACCCCTCCACTTT
>-|13|TRBJ1-1|TRBV6-5|-
CASSYSHPAEAFF
TGTGCCAGCAGTTACTCCCACCCGGCTGAAGCTTTCTTT
>TRBD1|18|TRBJ2-2|TRBV9|few
CASSGSPLGGLNTGELFF
TGTGCCAGCAGCGGAAGCCCTCTAGGGGGCCTGAACACCGGGGAGCTGTTTTTT
>-|15|TRBJ2-7|TRBV6-5|-
CASSYSSAYSYEQYF
TGTGCCAGCAGTTACTCGAGCGCCTATTCCTACGAGCAGTACTTC
>-|13|TRBJ1-5|TRBV6-5|once
CASRVSANQPQHF
TGTGCCAGCAGGGTTAGCGCTAATCAGCCCCAGCATTTT
>TRBD2|17|TRBJ2-2|TRBV9|-
CASSELSGGLNTGELFF
TGTGCCAGCAGCGAATTAAGCGGGGGGCTGAACACCGGGGAGCTGTTTTTT
>TRBD2|15|TRBJ2-3|TRBV9|-
CATNPGGGGADTQYF
TGTGCCACCAACCCGGGGGGGGGCGGGGCAGATACGCAGTATTTT
>-|18|TRBJ2-2|TRBV7-3|-
CASSLFAVGIANTGELFF
TGTGCCAGCAGCTTATTTGCCGTCGGGATCGCGAACACCGGGGAGCTGTTTTTT
>-|18|TRBJ1-6|TRBV9|-
CASSVPSGGALVNSPLHF
TGTGCCAGCAGCGTACCGTCCGGGGGGGCGCTGGTTAATTCACCCCTCCACTTT
>-|15|TRBJ2-3|TRBV24-1|-
CATSAYRGIPHTQYF
TGTGCCACCAGTGCATATAGGGGGATCCCACATACGCAGTATTTT
>TRBD1|12|TRBJ1-5|TRBV7-2|once
CASEGAGQPQHF
TGTGCCAGCGAGGGGGCGGGACAGCCCCAGCATTTT
>-|13|TRBJ1-4|TRBV5-8|-
CASRTRPNEKLFF
TGTGCCAGCAGGACCAGGCCTAATGAAAAACTGTTTTTT
>TRBD2|14|TRBJ2-3|TRBV5-1|-
CASSNGRGADTQYF
TGCGCCAGCAGCAACGGACGGGGGGCAGATACGCAGTATTTT
>TRBD2|13|TRBJ2-5|TRBV5-6|-
CASGVGGRETQYF
TGTGCCAGCGGCGTGGGAGGGAGAGAGACCCAGTACTTC
>TRBD1|16|TRBJ2-2|TRBV19|-
CASSIDDRGNTGELFF
TGTGCCAGTAGTATAGACGACAGGGGGAACACCGGGGAGCTGTTTTTT
>TRBD1|13|TRBJ2-5|TRBV12-3/TRBV12-4|-
CASSWDRKETQYF
TGTGCCAGCAGTTGGGACAGGAAAGAGACCCAGTACTTC
>-|13|TRBJ1-2|TRBV5-1|-
CASSLATNYGYTF
TGCGCCAGCAGCTTGGCAACTAACTATGGCTACACCTTC
>TRBD1|14|TRBJ2-7|TRBV30|once
CAWNGGTGGDEQYF
TGTGCCTGGAACGGCGGGACAGGGGGAGACGAGCAGTACTTC